One and the same sample provided the 9 T cell receptor beta chains below, sequenced in a study of graft-versus-host responses after intestinal transplantation. No antigen has been assigned to these receptors. This table comes from immunoSEQ multiplex PCR, and its TCRdb copy is limited to in-frame clones, with some not included. The sample holds approximately 100,000 clones; over 85% are singletons and the top ten take 0.9% to 1.5%. The specimen comprised unstimulated CD8+ T cells sorted from spleen or lymph node cells, sampled before intestinal transplant. Receptors originate from a human donor who received an intestinal transplant.

V is TRBV6-1 and J is TRBJ2-3, with 10 bases fitting TRBD2. CDR1 MNHNS and CDR2 SASEGT come from the germline V gene. The junction had 4 bases not matched to a gene; V was cut back by 8 bases and J by 2 bases. This CDR3 is 14 amino acids long. Here the CDR3 DNA reads TGTGCCAGCCCTAGCGGGGGAGACACAGATACGCAGTATTTT. Its translation is CASPSGGDTDTQYF.

The chain recombines TRBV11-1 with TRBJ2-1, with D tentatively TRBD1 (6 bases). This CDR3 is 16 amino acids long. Germline CDR1 SGHAT, CDR2 FQDESV (reference sequence). Trimming shortened V by 0 bases and J by 6 bases, and 15 bases separated the two germline ends. The CDR3 loop is CASSLAGTTTFNEQFF. As DNA, the CDR3 is TGTGCCAGCAGCTTAGCTGGGACAACGACCTTCAATGAGCAGTTCTTC.

The V call is TRBV2, the J call TRBJ2-5, with TRBD2 matching over 7 bases. This CDR3 contains 16 residues. J gave up 3 bases and V 7 bases, and 14 bases lay outside the gene matches. The germline V gene encodes CDR1 SNHLY and CDR2 FYNNEI. The CDR3 is CASIRSAGLPKETQYF. CDR3 nucleotide sequence: TGTGCCAGCATTCGATCGGCGGGACTACCTAAAGAGACCCAGTACTTC. Drawing the rest from reference TRBV2 and TRBJ2-5, the complete variable domain is EPEVTQTPSHQVTQMGQEVILRCVPISNHLYFYWYRQILGQKVEFLVSFYNNEISEKSEIFDDQFSVERPDGSNFTLKIRSTKLEDSAMYFCASIRSAGLPKETQYFGPGTRLLVL.

The chain joins TRBV5-4 to TRBJ2-1; D uncertain. CDR1 is SGHNT and CDR2 is YYREEE in the germline V gene (reference sequence). This CDR3 contains 11 residues. The ends were cut back, 1 base at V and 10 bases at J, with 6 bases in the middle. The CDR3 bases are TGTGCCAGCAGCTTGTATTACGAGCAGTTCTTC. Its translation is CASSLYYEQFF. The variable domain in full, with the rest retrieved from reference TRBV5-4 and TRBJ2-1, is ETGVTQSPTHLIKTRGQQVTLRCSSQSGHNTVSWYQQALGQGPQFIFQYYREEENGRGNFPPRFSGLQFPNYSSELNVNALELDDSALYLCASSLYYEQFFGPGTRLTVL.

This chain joins TRBV30 and TRBJ2-5; TRBD2 matches 14 bases. Judging by the DNA end, TRBJ2-7 fits better; the J call may be wrong. Germline V CDR1 and CDR2: GTSNPN, SVGIG (reference sequence). This CDR3 is 15 amino acids long. The CDR3 nucleotides are TGTGCCTGGAGGGGGACTAGCGGGAGCTCCTACGAGCAGTACTTC. As protein: CAWRGTSGSSYEQYF.

The chain joins TRBV6-1 to TRBJ2-5, with D perhaps given as TRBD1 or TRBD2 (5 bases each). Germline V gene lookup returns CDR1 MNHNS and CDR2 SASEGT. The CDR3 runs 14 residues. V lost 5 bases, J lost 5 bases, and 15 bases lay in between. CDR3 bases: TGTGCCAGCAGTTCACCGGGACGAGGGGAGACCCAGTACTTC. It yields the protein CASSSPGRGETQYF.

For this clone: At the DNA level, this CDR3 is encoded by other sequences in the same sample as well. This rearrangement joins TRBV27 to TRBJ2-7; D is perhaps TRBD1 (6 bases). V was cut by 3 bases and J by 7 bases, with 16 bases left in between. There are 14 residues in the CDR3. Per the germline V gene, CDR1 is MNHEY and CDR2 is SMNVEV (reference sequence). The CDR3 sequence is CASSFLSGASEQYF. CDR3 nucleotide sequence: TGTGCCAGCAGTTTCCTTTCAGGGGCGAGTGAGCAGTACTTC.

This clone was seen only a few times. V and J are TRBV6-5 and TRBJ2-7; 8 bases agree with TRBD2. The CDR3 sequence is 14 residues long. V trimming: 5 bases; J trimming: 2 bases; junction bases outside the gene matches: 5. Germline CDR1 reads MNHEY; CDR2 reads SVGAGI. CDR3 nucleotides: TGTGCCAGCAGTCCACCGGGACTAGCCTACGAGCAGTACTTC. Translation gives CASSPPGLAYEQYF.

The V call is TRBV7-8, the J call TRBJ1-5, with no clear D. The CDR3 is 16 residues long. V was trimmed by 0 bases and J by 0 bases, leaving 9 bases between them. Germline V lookup: CDR1 SGHVS, CDR2 FQNEAQ. The CDR3 is CASSLAPLDSNQPQHF. The CDR3 DNA sequence: TGTGCCAGCAGCTTAGCACCCCTTGATAGCAATCAGCCCCAGCATTTT.